Listed below are T cell receptor beta chains from one sample, sequenced in a study of blood T cell repertoires in COVID-19. Measured with immunoSEQ multiplex PCR; TCRdb has only the in-frame clones, and not every one. The sample lists roughly 290,000 clones, around 89% occurring once. The sample comprised peripheral blood. The receptor source for this set is a woman aged 55-70 years with acute or convalescent COVID-19. Each CDR3 is given with its conserved first and last residue. Fields, in order: D gene, V gene, J gene, clone size, CDR3 protein, CDR3 DNA. D genes are given only for firm matches. Expanded clones get a size class; other rows say once, few or many, or leave the size out.

>TRBD1|TRBV12-3/TRBV12-4|TRBJ2-1|NA
CASSSRQGAEQFF
TGTGCCAGCAGTTCCCGACAGGGCGCAGAGCAGTTCTTC
>TRBD1|TRBV10-2|TRBJ1-2|NA
CASSDYEGQPNYGYTF
TGCGCCAGCAGTGACTATGAGGGACAGCCAAACTATGGCTACACCTTC
>TRBD1|TRBV9|TRBJ2-7|NA
CASSARDSSYEQYF
TGTGCCAGCAGCGCCCGGGACAGCTCCTACGAGCAGTACTTC
>TRBD1|TRBV5-1|TRBJ2-7|few
CASSRTGYTYEQYF
TGCGCCAGCAGCCGGACAGGTTATACCTACGAGCAGTACTTC
>NA|TRBV27|TRBJ2-7|NA
CASSRSRASSYEQYF
TGTGCCAGCAGCAGAAGCAGGGCGAGCTCCTACGAGCAGTACTTC
>TRBD1|TRBV5-4|TRBJ2-1|NA
CASSVSGTGGGEQFF
TGTGCCAGCAGCGTTTCCGGGACAGGGGGCGGCGAGCAGTTCTTC
>NA|TRBV7-9|TRBJ2-7|once
CASSLVTGPSGYEQYF
TGTGCCAGCAGCTTAGTAACAGGTCCATCGGGCTACGAGCAGTACTTC
>NA|TRBV27|TRBJ1-2|NA
CASRGLRGAYYGYTF
TGTGCCAGCAGAGGCCTCAGGGGCGCTTACTATGGCTACACCTTC
>TRBD1|TRBV28|TRBJ1-2|NA
CASTAETGLNYGYTF
TGTGCCAGCACCGCCGAGACAGGGCTAAACTATGGCTACACCTTC
>NA|TRBV5-6|TRBJ1-2|NA
CASSSFTKTDNYGYTF
TGTGCCAGCAGCTCCTTTACTAAGACAGATAACTATGGCTACACCTTC
>NA|TRBV19|TRBJ1-5|NA
CASSARETFRQPQHF
TGTGCCAGTAGTGCCCGGGAGACTTTTCGGCAGCCCCAGCATTTT
>TRBD1|TRBV24-1|TRBJ2-3|NA
CATSDFDRGVGDTQYF
TGTGCCACCAGTGATTTTGACAGGGGAGTGGGAGATACGCAGTATTTT
>TRBD1|TRBV4-1|TRBJ1-2|NA
CASSIPGQNYGYTF
TGCGCCAGCAGCATTCCGGGACAGAACTATGGCTACACCTTC
>TRBD1|TRBV19|TRBJ1-5|NA
CASSDTGTGGRNQPQHF
TGTGCCAGTAGTGATACCGGGACAGGGGGTCGCAATCAGCCCCAGCATTTT
>NA|TRBV6-5|TRBJ2-5|once
CASSSLTEQETQYF
TGTGCCAGCAGTTCTCTGACTGAACAAGAGACCCAGTACTTC
>NA|TRBV7-9|TRBJ1-3|few
CASSLLLDTTSGNTIYF
TGTGCCAGCAGCCTACTACTGGACACAACTTCTGGAAACACCATATATTTT
>TRBD2|TRBV9|TRBJ2-1|NA
CASSTRLAGGYEQFF
TGTGCCAGCAGCACTCGACTAGCGGGGGGGTATGAGCAGTTCTTC
>TRBD2|TRBV7-9|TRBJ2-3|NA
CASSLERRRTSGRPDTQYF
TGTGCCAGCAGCTTAGAGAGGCGGAGGACTAGCGGGAGACCAGATACGCAGTATTTT
>NA|TRBV7-3|TRBJ2-7|NA
CASSQDSSYEQYF
TGTGCCAGCAGCCAGGACAGCTCCTACGAGCAGTACTTC
>TRBD2|TRBV7-9|TRBJ2-1|NA
CASSLGSLAGVYNEQFF
TGTGCCAGCAGCTTAGGCTCCCTAGCGGGGGTCTACAATGAGCAGTTCTTC
>TRBD1|TRBV6-1|TRBJ1-2|NA
CASSEQGARNYGYTF
TGTGCCAGCAGTGAACAGGGGGCGCGGAACTATGGCTACACCTTC
>NA|TRBV5-1|TRBJ2-5|NA
CASSIGASSQETQYF
TGCGCCAGCAGTATTGGGGCCTCTTCCCAAGAGACCCAGTACTTC
>NA|TRBV6-6|TRBJ1-4|NA
CASTVTTSVGNEKLFF
TGTGCCAGCACAGTTACAACCTCTGTTGGTAATGAAAAACTGTTTTTT
>TRBD2|TRBV5-1|TRBJ2-7|NA
CASSPQTSGAYEQYF
TGCGCCAGCAGCCCCCAGACTAGCGGGGCCTACGAGCAGTACTTC
>NA|TRBV30|TRBJ1-3|NA
CAWSRASPGNTIYF
TGTGCCTGGAGTCGTGCCAGTCCTGGAAACACCATATATTTT
>TRBD1|TRBV6-6|TRBJ1-3|NA
CASRLGQGGGNTIYF
TGTGCCAGCAGGTTGGGACAGGGCGGAGGAAACACCATATATTTT
>NA|TRBV5-1|TRBJ2-2|NA
CASSLEGAGNTGELFF
TGCGCCAGCAGCTTGGAAGGGGCAGGGAACACCGGGGAGCTGTTTTTT
>NA|TRBV7-9|TRBJ2-7|NA
CASSLGSIAEAYEQYF
TGTGCCAGCAGCTTAGGGTCCATAGCGGAGGCCTACGAGCAGTACTTC
>NA|TRBV7-8|TRBJ2-2|NA
CASSFLLFGSGELFF
TGTGCCAGCAGCTTTCTATTATTTGGTTCCGGGGAGCTGTTTTTT
>NA|TRBV14|TRBJ2-1|NA
CASSLSGSYNEQFF
TGTGCCAGCAGCCTTAGCGGTTCCTACAATGAGCAGTTCTTC
>TRBD2|TRBV9|TRBJ2-3|NA
CASSFPKFRAGGPYDTQYF
TGTGCCAGCAGCTTCCCAAAGTTTCGAGCGGGAGGGCCTTATGATACGCAGTATTTT
>TRBD2|TRBV4-2|TRBJ2-5|NA
CASSQAGGEETQYF
TGTGCCAGCAGCCAAGCGGGGGGGGAAGAGACCCAGTACTTC
>TRBD1|TRBV4-1|TRBJ2-7|NA
CASSQGDRDYEQYF
TGCGCCAGCAGCCAAGGGGACAGGGACTACGAGCAGTACTTC
>TRBD1|TRBV5-6|TRBJ2-2|NA
CASSRTGVYTGELFF
TGTGCCAGCAGTCGGACAGGGGTCTACACCGGGGAGCTGTTTTTT
>TRBD1|TRBV19|TRBJ1-3|NA
CASSIALTGAGNTIYF
TGTGCCAGTAGTATAGCCCTGACAGGGGCTGGAAACACCATATATTTT
>NA|TRBV29-1|TRBJ2-2|NA
CSAVRGDTGELFF
TGCAGCGCAGTCCGGGGAGACACCGGGGAGCTGTTTTTT
>NA|TRBV2|TRBJ2-1|NA
CAESGEGVNEQFF
TGTGCCGAAAGTGGGGAGGGGGTAAATGAGCAGTTCTTC
>TRBD1|TRBV27|TRBJ1-4|NA
CASSLGTGGGKLFF
TGTGCCAGCAGTCTCGGGACAGGGGGCGGAAAACTGTTTTTT
>TRBD2|TRBV2|TRBJ2-3|NA
CASSERTSGGASSDTQYF
TGTGCCAGCAGTGAAAGGACTAGCGGGGGGGCGTCGTCAGATACGCAGTATTTT
>TRBD1|TRBV6-5|TRBJ1-4|NA
CASSRDRGRKLFF
TGTGCCAGCAGTAGGGACAGGGGCAGAAAACTGTTTTTT
>NA|TRBV28|TRBJ1-2|NA
CASSFSMGDGYTF
TGTGCCAGCAGTTTCTCCATGGGAGATGGCTACACCTTC
>NA|TRBV5-6|TRBJ2-1|once
CASSSTGSYNEQFF
TGTGCCAGCAGCTCGACTGGTTCCTACAATGAGCAGTTCTTC
>TRBD1|TRBV23-1|TRBJ1-6|NA
CASSPQGGQNSPLHF
TGCGCCAGCAGTCCGCAGGGGGGCCAGAATTCACCCCTCCACTTT
>NA|TRBV7-9|TRBJ1-6|NA
CAIPEGQGYGFHSSPLHF
TGTGCCATCCCAGAGGGGCAGGGGTATGGCTTCCATTCTTCACCCCTCCACTTT
>TRBD1|TRBV7-2|TRBJ1-5|few
CASSITGGDQPQHF
TGTGCCAGCAGCATCACAGGGGGCGATCAGCCCCAGCATTTT
>NA|TRBV7-2|TRBJ1-5|NA
CASSWQGNSNQPQHF
TGTGCCAGCAGCTGGCAGGGAAATAGCAATCAGCCCCAGCATTTT